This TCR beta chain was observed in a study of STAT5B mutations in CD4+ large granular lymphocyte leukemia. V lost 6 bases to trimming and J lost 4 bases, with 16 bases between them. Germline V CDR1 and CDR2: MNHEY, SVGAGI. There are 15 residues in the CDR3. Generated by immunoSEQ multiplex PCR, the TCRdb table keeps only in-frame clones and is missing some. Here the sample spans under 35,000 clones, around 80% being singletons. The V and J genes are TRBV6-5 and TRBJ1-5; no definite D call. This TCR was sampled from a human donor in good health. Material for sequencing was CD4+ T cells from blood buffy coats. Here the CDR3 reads CASRPIGPSNQPQHF. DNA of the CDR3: TGTGCCAGCAGACCCATAGGCCCGTCGAATCAGCCCCAGCATTTT.